A selection of T cell receptor beta chains follows, all from one sample in a study of T cells after yellow fever vaccination. TCRdb re-analysed the 5' RACE reads in MiXCR, keeping a single row per CDR3 protein. The data show about 300,000 distinct CDR3 sequences, 7.5% to 9.5% seen once. The material sequenced was CD4+ T cells sorted from PBMCs, taken 5 days after the yellow fever booster vaccination. All receptors come from a young man who received the YFV17D yellow fever vaccine. Each CDR3 is given with its conserved first and last residue. D genes are given only for firm matches. Where a row states a size, it is once, few, many or the class of an expanded clone; other rows omit it.

d_call: TRBD1
clone_size: few
v_call: TRBV19
j_call: TRBJ2-1
cdr3_aa: CASSPRGYSYNEQFF
cdr3_nt: TGTGCCAGTAGCCCCAGGGGGTACTCCTACAATGAGCAGTTCTTC

d_call: -
clone_size: once
v_call: TRBV18
j_call: TRBJ2-7
cdr3_aa: CASSPGEFPAYEQYF
cdr3_nt: TGTGCCAGCTCACCAGGGGAATTCCCAGCCTACGAGCAGTACTTC

d_call: -
clone_size: many
v_call: TRBV12-3/TRBV12-4
j_call: TRBJ2-3
cdr3_aa: CASSPRGVADTQYF
cdr3_nt: TGTGCCAGCAGCCCGAGGGGGGTTGCAGATACGCAGTATTTT

d_call: TRBD2
clone_size: -
v_call: TRBV6-5
j_call: TRBJ2-5
cdr3_aa: CASSYSREETQYF
cdr3_nt: TGTGCCAGCAGTTACTCGCGGGAGGAGACCCAGTACTTC

d_call: -
clone_size: many
v_call: TRBV7-3
j_call: TRBJ1-2
cdr3_aa: CASSLGGVYGYTF
cdr3_nt: TGTGCCAGCAGCTTAGGGGGCGTCTATGGCTACACCTTC

d_call: TRBD2
clone_size: few
v_call: TRBV19
j_call: TRBJ2-1
cdr3_aa: CASSPRLAGNRRSYNEQFF
cdr3_nt: TGTGCCAGTAGTCCCAGACTAGCGGGGAATCGCAGATCCTACAATGAGCAGTTCTTC

d_call: -
clone_size: few
v_call: TRBV5-5
j_call: TRBJ1-1
cdr3_aa: CASSNYNEAFF
cdr3_nt: TGTGCCAGCAGCAACTATAATGAAGCTTTCTTT

d_call: -
clone_size: many
v_call: TRBV28
j_call: TRBJ1-1
cdr3_aa: CASSPAPGITAFF
cdr3_nt: TGTGCCAGCAGCCCTGCCCCAGGGATTACAGCTTTCTTT

d_call: -
clone_size: -
v_call: TRBV4-1
j_call: TRBJ2-2
cdr3_aa: CASSQPGHRPGELFF
cdr3_nt: TGCGCCAGCAGCCAACCGGGACACCGTCCCGGGGAGCTGTTTTTT

d_call: TRBD1
clone_size: many
v_call: TRBV5-1
j_call: TRBJ1-1
cdr3_aa: CATSWTGANTEAFF
cdr3_nt: TGCGCCACCTCCTGGACAGGGGCGAACACTGAAGCTTTCTTT

d_call: -
clone_size: few
v_call: TRBV3-1
j_call: TRBJ1-5
cdr3_aa: CASSQFGSNQPQHF
cdr3_nt: TGTGCCAGCAGCCAATTCGGCAGCAATCAGCCCCAGCATTTT